This paragraph reports one TCR beta chain. The data originate from a study of response to subunit inactivated influenza vaccine. One entry per CDR3 protein, called by TCRdb with MiXCR from the RT-PCR reads. The data show 500,000 to 600,000 distinct CDR3 sequences, approximately 15% seen once. Germline V gene sequence: CDR1 KGHDR, CDR2 SFDVKD. The CDR3 runs to 12 residues. Trimming cost V 9 bases and J 9 bases; bases outside gene matches: 6. Sequenced material: CD4+ T cells sorted from PBMCs, taken about 24 months after vaccination. The chain employs TRBV24-1 and TRBJ2-1; 8 bases align to TRBD2. The source of this sequence is a man aged 50-75 years who received an inactivated influenza vaccine. CDR3 nucleotides: TGTGCCACCTCCCGGGAGGGGCGTGAGCAGTTCTTC. It codes for CATSREGREQFF.